This T cell receptor beta chain was captured by sequencing in a study of T-cell memory formation after mild COVID-19. Study-level results: Clones that contracted from day 15 to 85 were balanced CD4/CD8, while later expanders leaned CD4+.

5'RACE with constant-segment primers built TCRalpha and TCRbeta cDNA libraries with UMIs. TCRdb re-analysed the 5' RACE reads in MiXCR, keeping a single row per CDR3 protein. This table has roughly 300,000 distinct CDR3 sequences, less than 9.5% appearing once. Note on this clonotype: Its matching antigen is unknown.

The sequence was collected from a man aged 18 to 30 who had mild COVID-19 (a few samples of this study predate the infection). Cell type and time point are not known. Sequencing was carried out using PBMCs or a T cell subset sorted from them (not recorded which).

CDR3: CSANRLQGSSPLHF. The CDR3 DNA reads TGCAGTGCTAATCGCTTACAGGGTAGCTCACCCCTCCACTTT. The chain employs TRBV20-1 and TRBJ1-6, with D perhaps TRBD1 (6 bases). The CDR3 contains 14 residues. V lost 4 bases and J 10 bases, leaving 17 bases between the germline ends. Germline V gene data show CDR1 as DFQATT and CDR2 as SNEGSKA (reference sequence).